This T cell receptor beta chain was recorded in a study of cytomegalovirus exposure and HLA in healthy donors. Primers: 60 Vbeta forward and 13 Jbeta reverse. Clones were sequenced by immunoSEQ multiplex PCR, and TCRdb holds only the in-frame ones, with some missing. This table holds 55,000 to 70,000 clones, approximately 70% found once. About this clone itself: Its antigen is undetermined.

This CDR3 comprises 12 residues. Germline CDR1 reads SQVTM; CDR2 reads ANQGSEA. V shed 6 bases, J shed 11 bases, and the junction held 9 bases outside the gene matches. Study findings and constraints: Later on, an analysis found that several of the most significant clusters appeared to be linked to common viral pathogens, which included parvovirus B19. Donor immune exposure was known only as CMV serostatus. Most CMV-associated TCR beta chains appeared HLA-restricted in a later analysis. Despite most TCR sequences being rare, some public TCRs occurred in many donors.

This rearrangement joins TRBV29-1 to TRBJ2-5, with TRBD1 matching over 10 bases. This sequence was found in a woman in her sixties or seventies in good health and CMV-seropositive. What was sequenced was PBMCs. The CDR3 reads CSVRQGAREQYF. The CDR3 DNA reads TGCAGCGTGCGACAGGGGGCGCGGGAGCAGTACTTC.